This TCR beta chain was sequenced during a study of control samples from healthy donors and cancer patients (dated by TCRdb to the early 2020s). The protocol used for the library was the immunoSEQ multiplex PCR assay. The clones in this table, taken by TCRdb from immuneACCESS, are in-frame only. Not every clone is retained; where verified, under half of the shortfall comes from an unresolved V gene, and the cause of the rest is unknown. The sample contains about 190,000 clones, about 91% of them found a single time. Around 1.9% of the sample comes from the top ten. The germline ends are 15 bases apart after V is trimmed by 7 bases and J by 2 bases. The CDR3 measures 15 amino acids from cysteine to phenylalanine. Solely the CDR3 DNA is kept, with 45 bases framed from the first base. The germline V gene (reference sequence) sets CDR1 to MNHNY and CDR2 to SVGAGI. Concerning this clone: Its antigen is currently not known. No base-level quality is on record; no much larger clone is a single base apart.

Source material: blood. The clonotype was recovered from a man aged 25-40 years in good health. Here the chain combines TRBV6-6 and TRBJ1-3, with no D gene named confidently. The CDR3 protein: CASNIQRGPGNTIYF. The DNA reads TGTGCCAGCAATATCCAACGGGGTCCTGGAAACACCATATATTTT.